These T cell receptor beta chains were read from a single sample in a study of cytomegalovirus exposure and HLA in healthy donors. Clones were read by immunoSEQ multiplex PCR, and TCRdb kept only the in-frame ones, dropping some. The sample lists approximately 90,000 clones, roughly 70% occurring once. The source material was PBMCs. Receptors were obtained from a woman aged 50 to 65 in good health and CMV-seropositive. The CDR3 runs from the conserved cysteine through the conserved F or W. A D gene is named only where the DNA matches it firmly. Size is omitted from some rows. Given values are once, few, many or a class for expanded clones.

CDR3 length: 12; V gene: TRBV19; clone size: -; D gene: -; J gene: TRBJ1-1; CDR3 protein: CAAKRQGWEAFF; CDR3 DNA: TGTGCCGCAAAACGGCAGGGGTGGGAAGCTTTCTTT
CDR3 length: 16; V gene: TRBV7-9; clone size: -; D gene: -; J gene: TRBJ1-2; CDR3 protein: CASSSLSMGLGYGYTF; CDR3 DNA: TGTGCCAGCAGCTCCCTTTCTATGGGGCTTGGGTATGGCTACACCTTC
CDR3 length: 13; V gene: TRBV27; clone size: -; D gene: -; J gene: TRBJ1-1; CDR3 protein: CASPDGEGTEAFF; CDR3 DNA: TGTGCCAGCCCGGACGGGGAGGGTACTGAAGCTTTCTTT
CDR3 length: 12; V gene: TRBV29-1; clone size: few; D gene: TRBD1; J gene: TRBJ1-2; CDR3 protein: CSVLGQAYGYTF; CDR3 DNA: TGCAGCGTTCTGGGACAGGCCTATGGCTACACCTTC
CDR3 length: 18; V gene: TRBV4-3; clone size: few; D gene: TRBD2; J gene: TRBJ2-4; CDR3 protein: CASSQDPASGTSKNIQYF; CDR3 DNA: TGCGCCAGCAGCCAAGATCCGGCTAGCGGGACGTCCAAAAACATTCAGTACTTC
CDR3 length: 18; V gene: TRBV11-2; clone size: -; D gene: TRBD2; J gene: TRBJ2-6; CDR3 protein: CASSPSVLAGAGANVLTF; CDR3 DNA: TGTGCCAGCAGCCCTTCGGTGCTAGCGGGAGCTGGGGCCAACGTCCTGACTTTC
CDR3 length: 12; V gene: TRBV7-2; clone size: -; D gene: -; J gene: TRBJ2-3; CDR3 protein: CASSPRSDTQYF; CDR3 DNA: TGTGCCAGCAGCCCTAGGTCAGATACGCAGTATTTT
CDR3 length: 15; V gene: TRBV5-4; clone size: -; D gene: -; J gene: TRBJ2-1; CDR3 protein: CASSPLPSAYNEQFF; CDR3 DNA: TGTGCCAGCAGCCCGCTGCCTAGCGCATACAATGAGCAGTTCTTC
CDR3 length: 14; V gene: TRBV7-2; clone size: few; D gene: -; J gene: TRBJ2-2; CDR3 protein: CASSRSRRTGELFF; CDR3 DNA: TGTGCCAGCAGCCGTTCCAGGCGCACCGGGGAGCTGTTTTTT
CDR3 length: 14; V gene: TRBV7-6; clone size: -; D gene: -; J gene: TRBJ2-7; CDR3 protein: CASSLVSGSYEQYF; CDR3 DNA: TGTGCCAGCAGCTTAGTTTCGGGGTCCTACGAGCAGTACTTC
CDR3 length: 13; V gene: TRBV28; clone size: -; D gene: -; J gene: TRBJ1-2; CDR3 protein: CASAVGGGDGYTF; CDR3 DNA: TGTGCCAGCGCCGTTGGGGGAGGGGATGGCTACACCTTC
CDR3 length: 15; V gene: TRBV7-2; clone size: -; D gene: TRBD2; J gene: TRBJ2-3; CDR3 protein: CASSLGGGAADTQYF; CDR3 DNA: TGTGCCAGCAGCTTAGGGGGGGGAGCGGCAGATACGCAGTATTTT
CDR3 length: 15; V gene: TRBV30; clone size: -; D gene: -; J gene: TRBJ1-4; CDR3 protein: CAWSTLGRGSEKLFF; CDR3 DNA: TGTGCCTGGAGTACCCTTGGACGGGGTAGCGAAAAACTGTTTTTT
CDR3 length: 13; V gene: TRBV11-3; clone size: -; D gene: -; J gene: TRBJ2-1; CDR3 protein: CASGPDSSNEQFF; CDR3 DNA: TGTGCCAGCGGCCCCGACTCCTCCAATGAGCAGTTCTTC
CDR3 length: 16; V gene: TRBV30; clone size: once; D gene: -; J gene: TRBJ1-1; CDR3 protein: CAWSENHRTRNTEAFF; CDR3 DNA: TGTGCCTGGAGTGAAAACCACAGGACTAGGAACACTGAAGCTTTCTTT
CDR3 length: 14; V gene: TRBV2; clone size: -; D gene: TRBD1; J gene: TRBJ1-5; CDR3 protein: CASSWDRGLQPQHF; CDR3 DNA: TGTGCCAGCAGCTGGGACAGGGGGCTACAGCCCCAGCATTTT
CDR3 length: 15; V gene: TRBV27; clone size: -; D gene: TRBD1; J gene: TRBJ1-6; CDR3 protein: CASGPGTGGNSPLHF; CDR3 DNA: TGTGCCAGCGGGCCGGGCACAGGGGGAAATTCACCCCTCCACTTT
CDR3 length: 15; V gene: TRBV7-2; clone size: -; D gene: -; J gene: TRBJ1-4; CDR3 protein: CASSLLGQTNEKLFF; CDR3 DNA: TGTGCCAGCAGCTTACTCGGACAAACTAATGAAAAACTGTTTTTT
CDR3 length: 15; V gene: TRBV7-3; clone size: -; D gene: -; J gene: TRBJ2-7; CDR3 protein: CASSLGSGLSYEQYF; CDR3 DNA: TGTGCCAGCAGCTTAGGGTCGGGATTGTCCTACGAGCAGTACTTC
CDR3 length: 17; V gene: TRBV27; clone size: -; D gene: -; J gene: TRBJ2-6; CDR3 protein: CASSLGGLFSGANVLTF; CDR3 DNA: TGTGCCAGCAGTTTAGGCGGACTCTTCTCTGGGGCCAACGTCCTGACTTTC
CDR3 length: 12; V gene: TRBV28; clone size: -; D gene: -; J gene: TRBJ2-2; CDR3 protein: CASSLNTGELFF; CDR3 DNA: TGTGCCAGCAGTCTAAACACCGGGGAGCTGTTTTTT
CDR3 length: 14; V gene: TRBV6-5; clone size: -; D gene: -; J gene: TRBJ2-2; CDR3 protein: CASRRGIVTGELFF; CDR3 DNA: TGTGCCAGCAGGCGAGGAATTGTCACCGGGGAGCTGTTTTTT
CDR3 length: 15; V gene: TRBV28; clone size: -; D gene: -; J gene: TRBJ2-7; CDR3 protein: CASSTPGGIDYEQYF; CDR3 DNA: TGTGCCAGCAGTACGCCTGGGGGCATCGACTACGAGCAGTACTTC
CDR3 length: 13; V gene: TRBV4-1; clone size: -; D gene: -; J gene: TRBJ2-7; CDR3 protein: CASSTLIADEQYF; CDR3 DNA: TGCGCCAGCAGCACCCTAATTGCGGACGAGCAGTACTTC
CDR3 length: 14; V gene: TRBV2; clone size: -; D gene: -; J gene: TRBJ1-1; CDR3 protein: CASRPGNGNTEAFF; CDR3 DNA: TGTGCCAGCCGGCCGGGGAACGGGAACACTGAAGCTTTCTTT
CDR3 length: 16; V gene: TRBV7-2; clone size: few; D gene: TRBD2; J gene: TRBJ2-3; CDR3 protein: CASSLLRLASSDTQYF; CDR3 DNA: TGTGCCAGCAGCTTATTGCGACTAGCGTCTTCAGATACGCAGTATTTT
CDR3 length: 15; V gene: TRBV6-1; clone size: -; D gene: TRBD1; J gene: TRBJ1-1; CDR3 protein: CASSERPTGRTEAFF; CDR3 DNA: TGTGCCAGCAGTGAAAGGCCGACAGGGAGGACTGAAGCTTTCTTT
CDR3 length: 15; V gene: TRBV11-3; clone size: -; D gene: -; J gene: TRBJ1-6; CDR3 protein: CASSHLQRQNSPLHF; CDR3 DNA: TGTGCCAGCAGCCATTTACAACGACAGAATTCACCCCTCCACTTT
CDR3 length: 11; V gene: TRBV10-3; clone size: once; D gene: -; J gene: TRBJ2-1; CDR3 protein: CAISTSLEQFF; CDR3 DNA: TGTGCCATCAGTACTAGTTTAGAGCAGTTCTTC
CDR3 length: 18; V gene: TRBV10-2; clone size: -; D gene: TRBD2; J gene: TRBJ2-3; CDR3 protein: CASSELAGHGTPADTQYF; CDR3 DNA: TGCGCCAGCAGTGAGTTAGCGGGTCACGGAACGCCGGCGGATACGCAGTATTTT
CDR3 length: 15; V gene: TRBV9; clone size: -; D gene: -; J gene: TRBJ2-1; CDR3 protein: CASSVEGLARNEQFF; CDR3 DNA: TGTGCCAGCAGCGTAGAAGGGCTAGCCCGTAATGAGCAGTTCTTC